Listed below are T cell receptor beta chains from one sample, sequenced in a study of blood T cells in healthy people across ages. One entry per CDR3 protein, called by TCRdb with MiXCR from the 5' RACE reads. The sample carries around 1,900,000 distinct CDR3 sequences, 30% to 40% recorded once. The sample consisted of blood. The source of these receptors is a human donor in good health. The CDR3 runs from the conserved cysteine through the conserved F or W. The D gene is left open where the match is weak. Not all rows give a size; the values are once, few, many and, for expanded clones, a class.

d_call: .
j_call: TRBJ2-5
v_call: TRBV20-1
clone_size: .
cdr3_aa: CSASRDRRGETQYF
cdr3_nt: TGCAGTGCTAGCCGCGACAGACGAGGGGAGACCCAGTACTTC

d_call: .
j_call: TRBJ2-1
v_call: TRBV20-1
clone_size: few
cdr3_aa: CSARDVRRTYYNEQFF
cdr3_nt: TGCAGTGCTAGAGATGTGAGGCGGACTTACTACAATGAGCAGTTCTTC

d_call: TRBD2
j_call: TRBJ2-3
v_call: TRBV29-1
clone_size: many
cdr3_aa: CSVTSGGTDTQYF
cdr3_nt: TGCAGCGTGACTAGCGGAGGCACAGATACGCAGTATTTT

d_call: .
j_call: TRBJ1-1
v_call: TRBV28
clone_size: .
cdr3_aa: CASTQGGDTEAFF
cdr3_nt: TGTGCCAGCACCCAAGGGGGGGACACTGAAGCTTTCTTT

d_call: .
j_call: TRBJ2-7
v_call: TRBV29-1
clone_size: few
cdr3_aa: CSAWGNEQYF
cdr3_nt: TGCAGCGCCTGGGGAAACGAGCAGTACTTC

d_call: TRBD1
j_call: TRBJ2-7
v_call: TRBV7-2
clone_size: few
cdr3_aa: CASSLKITDRGHEQYF
cdr3_nt: TGTGCCAGCAGCTTAAAGATTACGGACAGGGGCCACGAGCAGTACTTC

d_call: .
j_call: TRBJ2-5
v_call: TRBV20-1
clone_size: few
cdr3_aa: CSAPRTSAGQQETQYF
cdr3_nt: TGCAGTGCCCCTCGTACCTCGGCAGGGCAACAAGAGACCCAGTACTTC

d_call: .
j_call: TRBJ2-1
v_call: TRBV20-1
clone_size: .
cdr3_aa: CSALKAFSTYNEQFF
cdr3_nt: TGCAGTGCTCTAAAAGCGTTTTCCACCTACAATGAGCAGTTCTTC

d_call: .
j_call: TRBJ2-1
v_call: TRBV29-1
clone_size: .
cdr3_aa: CGVREIEQFF
cdr3_nt: TGCGGCGTCAGGGAAATAGAGCAGTTCTTC

d_call: .
j_call: TRBJ2-1
v_call: TRBV4-3
clone_size: .
cdr3_aa: CASSQGTGYEQFF
cdr3_nt: TGCGCCAGCAGCCAAGGGACCGGGTACGAGCAGTTCTTC

d_call: TRBD2
j_call: TRBJ2-2
v_call: TRBV2
clone_size: .
cdr3_aa: CASSEWLQAGGTNTGELFF
cdr3_nt: TGTGCCAGCAGTGAATGGCTTCAGGCGGGGGGGACGAACACCGGGGAGCTGTTTTTT

d_call: .
j_call: TRBJ2-5
v_call: TRBV20-1
clone_size: .
cdr3_aa: CSADRETQYF
cdr3_nt: TGCAGTGCTGACCGGGAGACCCAGTACTTC

d_call: .
j_call: TRBJ1-2
v_call: TRBV29-1
clone_size: .
cdr3_aa: CSVEQGQSYTF
cdr3_nt: TGCAGCGTTGAACAGGGGCAAAGCTACACCTTC

d_call: TRBD1
j_call: TRBJ1-2
v_call: TRBV7-9
clone_size: .
cdr3_aa: CASSSGQGGRYGYTF
cdr3_nt: TGTGCCAGCAGCTCCGGACAGGGGGGAAGGTATGGCTACACCTTC

d_call: TRBD2
j_call: TRBJ2-1
v_call: TRBV7-2
clone_size: few
cdr3_aa: CASTQSGGAYNEQFF
cdr3_nt: TGTGCCAGCACCCAAAGCGGGGGGGCCTACAATGAGCAGTTCTTC

d_call: TRBD1
j_call: TRBJ1-2
v_call: TRBV6-5
clone_size: few
cdr3_aa: CASSLYRGNYGYTF
cdr3_nt: TGTGCCAGCAGTCTCTACAGGGGGAACTATGGCTACACCTTC

d_call: .
j_call: TRBJ1-5
v_call: TRBV7-2
clone_size: .
cdr3_aa: CASSLRFSYSNQPQHF
cdr3_nt: TGTGCCAGCAGCTTAAGGTTCAGTTATAGCAATCAGCCCCAGCATTTT

d_call: TRBD1
j_call: TRBJ2-3
v_call: TRBV4-1
clone_size: .
cdr3_aa: CASSQVGQGADTQYF
cdr3_nt: TGCGCCAGCAGCCAAGTAGGACAGGGGGCAGATACGCAGTATTTT

d_call: .
j_call: TRBJ1-5
v_call: TRBV20-1
clone_size: .
cdr3_aa: CSARNPRQRGQPQHF
cdr3_nt: TGCAGTGCTAGGAACCCTCGACAGCGAGGGCAGCCCCAGCATTTT

d_call: .
j_call: TRBJ1-6
v_call: TRBV7-9
clone_size: .
cdr3_aa: CASSPQVSGNSPLHF
cdr3_nt: TGTGCCAGCAGTCCCCAGGTTTCGGGGAATTCACCCCTCCACTTT

d_call: .
j_call: TRBJ1-5
v_call: TRBV28
clone_size: .
cdr3_aa: CASSQSEGYQPQHF
cdr3_nt: TGTGCCAGCAGCCAATCCGAGGGCTATCAGCCCCAGCATTTT

d_call: .
j_call: TRBJ2-7
v_call: TRBV5-1
clone_size: many
cdr3_aa: CASSFGGNYEQYF
cdr3_nt: TGTGCCAGCAGCTTTGGGGGAAACTACGAGCAGTACTTC

d_call: .
j_call: TRBJ1-5
v_call: TRBV27
clone_size: few
cdr3_aa: CASSLSQTSNQPQHF
cdr3_nt: TGTGCCAGCAGTTTATCACAGACTAGCAATCAGCCCCAGCATTTT

d_call: .
j_call: TRBJ2-7
v_call: TRBV2
clone_size: once
cdr3_aa: CASSARGGRQYF
cdr3_nt: TGTGCCAGCAGTGCCAGGGGTGGTCGGCAGTACTTC